These 6 T cell receptor beta chains originate from one sample sequenced in a study of graft-versus-host responses after intestinal transplantation. For these receptors, no antigen is known. Produced via immunoSEQ multiplex PCR; TCRdb's table is partial and in-frame only. The sample yields approximately 90,000 clones, 85% to 95% seen once. The input for sequencing was unstimulated CD8+ T cells sorted from spleen or lymph node cells, taken before intestinal transplant. These receptors were collected from a human donor who received an intestinal transplant.

On this clone itself: This same CDR3 is encoded by further DNA sequences in the sample. The chain links TRBV27 to TRBJ2-7, with no clear D. Germline assignment: CDR1 MNHEY and CDR2 SMNVEV (reference sequence). V lost 0 bases and J lost 2, with 5 bases in between. The CDR3 consists of 13 residues. The CDR3 region has the DNA TGTGCCAGCAGTTTATCGGGCCCCTACGAGCAGTACTTC. Translating gives CASSLSGPYEQYF.

This chain links TRBV7-9 with TRBJ2-1; D may be TRBD2 (7 bases). V lost 8 bases, J lost 0 bases, and 17 bases lay in between. The CDR3 is 16 residues long. Germline lookup yields CDR1 SEHNR and CDR2 FQNEAQ (reference sequence). The CDR3 protein is CASAGSGGASYNEQFF. CDR3 DNA: TGTGCCAGCGCTGGATCGGGGGGCGCCTCCTACAATGAGCAGTTCTTC.

The genes are TRBV4-1 and TRBJ2-5; D possibly corresponds to TRBD2 (7 bases). V was shortened by 2 bases and J by 1 base, with 17 bases between the two germline ends. Germline V gene data show CDR1 as MGHRA and CDR2 as YSYEKL. This CDR3 is built from 17 residues. The CDR3 sequence: CASSQFPYRGGQETQYF. The CDR3 DNA sequence: TGCGCCAGCAGCCAATTCCCGTATAGGGGGGGCCAAGAGACCCAGTACTTC.

The chain employs TRBV19 and TRBJ1-6, with TRBD1 identical over 7 bases. CDR1 LNHDA and CDR2 SQIVND come from the germline V gene (reference sequence). The CDR3 is made up of 15 amino acids. The junction had 10 bases not matched to a gene; V was cut back by 5 bases and J by 9 bases. The CDR3: CASSDGQAGSSPLHF. As DNA, the CDR3 is TGTGCCAGTAGTGATGGACAGGCGGGAAGTTCACCCCTCCACTTT.

The chain couples TRBV11-3 to TRBJ2-4, with a weak D call TRBD2 (6 bases). The germline gives CDR1 SGHNT, CDR2 YENEEA. The V end was cut by 2 bases, the J end by 1 base, with 9 bases between. CDR3 length equals 15 residues. CDR3 protein: CASSLYGGAKNIQYF. The CDR3 nucleotides read TGTGCCAGCAGCTTATATGGAGGGGCCAAAAACATTCAGTACTTC.

The sample holds one count of this clone. This chain joins TRBV13 and TRBJ2-7; D gene uncertain. V was trimmed by 5 bases and J by 0 bases, leaving 20 bases between them. Germline CDR1 and CDR2: PRHDT and FYEKMQ (reference sequence). The CDR3 extends over 17 amino acids. The CDR3 protein is CASSGSLEQNSSYEQYF. The CDR3 DNA follows: TGTGCCAGCAGCGGTAGTTTAGAACAGAATAGCTCCTACGAGCAGTACTTC.